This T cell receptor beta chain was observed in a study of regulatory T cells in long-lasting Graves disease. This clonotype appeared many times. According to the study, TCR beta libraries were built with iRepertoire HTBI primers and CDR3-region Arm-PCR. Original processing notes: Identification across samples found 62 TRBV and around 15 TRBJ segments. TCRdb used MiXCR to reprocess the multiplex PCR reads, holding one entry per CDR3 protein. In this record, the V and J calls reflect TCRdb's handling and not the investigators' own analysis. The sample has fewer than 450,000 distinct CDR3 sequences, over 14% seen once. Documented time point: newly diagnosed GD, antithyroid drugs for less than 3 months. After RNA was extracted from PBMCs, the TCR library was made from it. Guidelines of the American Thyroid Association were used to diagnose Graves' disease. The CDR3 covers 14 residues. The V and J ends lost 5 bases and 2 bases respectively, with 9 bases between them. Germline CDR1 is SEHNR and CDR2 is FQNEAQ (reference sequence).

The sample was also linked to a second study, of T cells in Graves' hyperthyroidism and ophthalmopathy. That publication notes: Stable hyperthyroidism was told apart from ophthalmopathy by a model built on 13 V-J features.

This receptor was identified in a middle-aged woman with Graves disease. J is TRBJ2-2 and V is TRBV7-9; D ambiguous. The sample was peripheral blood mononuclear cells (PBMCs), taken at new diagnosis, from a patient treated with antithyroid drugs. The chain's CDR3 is CASSADTNTGELFF. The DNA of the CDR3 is TGTGCCAGCAGCGCCGACACCAACACCGGGGAGCTGTTTTTT.